The rows below give T cell receptor beta chains drawn from one sample of a study of HIV-infected patients and healthy controls. Using its own MiXCR run on the 5' RACE reads, TCRdb lists one record per CDR3 protein. The sample contains under 10,000 distinct CDR3 sequences, 5% to 6.5% of which appear only once. Source: blood, taken before antiretroviral therapy. The receptors here all came from an adult with HIV infection. Each CDR3 is given with its conserved first and last residue. The D gene is left open where the match is weak. Clone size is shown for a subset of rows, as once, few, many or a class of expanded clone.

.	TRBV25-1	TRBJ2-3	many	CASSDLGGADTQYF	TGTGCCAGCAGTGACCTGGGTGGGGCCGATACGCAGTATTTT
TRBD2	TRBV4-1	TRBJ2-7	medium-sized	CASSQDQASGGDSYEQYF	TGCGCCAGCAGCCAAGATCAAGCGTCGGGGGGGGACTCCTACGAGCAGTACTTC
TRBD1	TRBV12-3/TRBV12-4	TRBJ1-3	many	CASRDRGSGNTIYF	TGTGCCAGCAGGGACAGGGGTTCTGGAAACACCATATATTTT
.	TRBV4-3	TRBJ1-1	.	CASSQEGDTNTEAFF	TGCGCCAGCAGCCAAGAGGGGGACACGAACACTGAAGCTTTCTTT
TRBD2	TRBV6-5	TRBJ2-2	many	CASSGLARSGELFF	TGTGCCAGCAGCGGACTAGCGAGGAGCGGGGAGCTGTTTTTT
TRBD1	TRBV25-1	TRBJ2-1	medium-sized	CASSESGGQGFNEQFF	TGTGCCAGCAGTGAATCCGGTGGACAGGGGTTCAATGAGCAGTTCTTC
.	TRBV2	TRBJ2-3	medium-sized	CASTGRGLDTQYF	TGTGCCAGCACTGGCCGGGGCTTAGATACGCAGTATTTT
.	TRBV5-4	TRBJ1-3	many	CASSIGTRVGNTIYF	TGTGCCAGCAGCATCGGGACGAGGGTCGGAAACACCATATATTTT
.	TRBV28	TRBJ1-1	few	CASSFRGGGTEAFF	TGTGCCAGCAGTTTTCGGGGAGGGGGCACTGAAGCTTTCTTT
.	TRBV6-5	TRBJ1-1	.	CASSLRGPWNTEAFF	TGTGCCAGCAGTTTACGGGGCCCCTGGAACACTGAAGCTTTCTTT
.	TRBV5-1	TRBJ2-3	medium-sized	CASSSWTVTDTQYF	TGCGCCAGCAGCTCTTGGACAGTCACAGATACGCAGTATTTT
.	TRBV28	TRBJ2-3	many	CASSSVGDTDTQYF	TGTGCCAGCAGTTCCGTCGGAGACACAGATACGCAGTATTTT
.	TRBV9	TRBJ1-4	medium-sized	CASSRQATNEKLFF	TGTGCCAGCAGCAGACAGGCAACTAATGAAAAACTGTTTTTT
TRBD1	TRBV13	TRBJ2-4	medium-sized	CASSFTGGVLAKNIQYF	TGTGCCAGCAGCTTCACAGGGGGCGTTTTGGCCAAAAACATTCAGTACTTC
.	TRBV28	TRBJ1-4	many	CASSSRAPWDEKLFF	TGTGCCAGCAGTTCCCGGGCCCCATGGGATGAAAAACTGTTTTTT
.	TRBV4-3	TRBJ1-6	many	CASSYIPGDNSPLHF	TGCGCCAGCAGCTATATACCGGGAGACAATTCACCCCTCCACTTT
.	TRBV7-9	TRBJ1-1	many	CASSRWEGRGTEAFF	TGTGCCAGCAGCCGCTGGGAGGGGCGTGGGACTGAAGCTTTCTTT
TRBD2	TRBV5-5	TRBJ2-1	medium-sized	CASSLASQRGGSVYNEQFF	TGTGCCAGCAGCTTGGCCTCCCAGCGGGGGGGCAGTGTCTACAATGAGCAGTTCTTC
.	TRBV7-9	TRBJ2-5	many	CASSSPGRNQETQYF	TGTGCCAGCAGCTCCCCAGGACGGAACCAAGAGACCCAGTACTTC
TRBD1	TRBV5-1	TRBJ1-4	many	CASSYLQGAREKLFF	TGCGCCAGCAGCTACCTACAGGGGGCGCGGGAAAAACTGTTTTTT
.	TRBV7-9	TRBJ2-5	many	CASSPTKRVGETQYF	TGTGCCAGCAGCCCGACCAAAAGGGTCGGCGAGACCCAGTACTTC
.	TRBV7-2	TRBJ1-1	many	CASSFGGRGTEAFF	TGTGCCAGCAGCTTTGGGGGGCGCGGTACTGAAGCTTTCTTT
.	TRBV5-1	TRBJ2-3	medium-sized	CASSLVRQESDTQYF	TGCGCCAGCAGCTTGGTGCGGCAGGAGTCAGATACGCAGTATTTT
TRBD1	TRBV7-2	TRBJ1-2	many	CASSSKDRVDGYTF	TGTGCCAGCAGCTCCAAGGACAGGGTTGATGGCTACACCTTC
.	TRBV7-2	TRBJ1-6	many	CASSPGRRNSPLHF	TGTGCCAGCAGCCCGGGACGTAGGAATTCACCCCTCCACTTT
.	TRBV7-2	TRBJ1-2	few	CASSLSQLRGPGTDNYGYTF	TGTGCCAGCAGCTTAAGTCAGCTCAGGGGACCGGGAACCGATAACTATGGCTACACCTTC
.	TRBV11-1	TRBJ2-3	medium-sized	CASSPTKTTRSQYF	TGTGCCAGCAGCCCAACCAAGACAACAAGGTCGCAGTATTTT
.	TRBV18	TRBJ2-3	many	CASSISRSRADTQYF	TGTGCCAGCTCAATATCACGGTCGAGGGCCGATACGCAGTATTTT
.	TRBV10-3	TRBJ1-2	many	CAILPDLNYGYTF	TGTGCCATCCTCCCGGACCTTAACTATGGCTACACCTTC
.	TRBV12-3/TRBV12-4	TRBJ1-1	.	CASSFRGPGTEAFF	TGTGCCAGCAGTTTCCGGGGCCCGGGGACTGAAGCTTTCTTT
TRBD2	TRBV7-8	TRBJ2-3	.	CASSLVASGGADTQYF	TGTGCCAGCAGCTTAGTTGCTAGCGGGGGGGCAGATACGCAGTATTTT
TRBD1	TRBV2	TRBJ2-1	many	CASSEGPPGQGVWEQFF	TGTGCCAGCAGTGAAGGACCACCGGGACAGGGTGTTTGGGAGCAGTTCTTC
.	TRBV20-1	TRBJ2-5	few	CSAWGGAETQYF	TGCAGTGCCTGGGGGGGGGCGGAGACCCAGTACTTC
TRBD1	TRBV19	TRBJ2-2	.	CASTTGGNTGELFF	TGTGCCAGTACCACAGGGGGGAACACCGGGGAGCTGTTTTTT
.	TRBV7-2	TRBJ2-2	many	CASSLWSPSRTNTGELFF	TGTGCCAGCAGCTTATGGTCCCCCAGTCGAACAAACACCGGGGAGCTGTTTTTT
TRBD1	TRBV12-3/TRBV12-4	TRBJ1-2	.	CASSSLQGNYGYTF	TGTGCCAGCAGTTCACTACAGGGGAACTATGGCTACACCTTC
.	TRBV2	TRBJ2-5	medium-sized	CASRLEQTQYF	TGTGCCAGCAGACTTGAACAAACCCAGTACTTC
.	TRBV7-9	TRBJ1-3	many	CASSLEIPGTRRSGNTIYF	TGTGCCAGCAGCTTAGAGATCCCCGGGACACGTCGCTCTGGAAACACCATATATTTT
.	TRBV12-3/TRBV12-4	TRBJ2-5	many	CASSLGGDETQYF	TGTGCCAGCAGTTTAGGAGGGGATGAGACCCAGTACTTC
TRBD1	TRBV4-2	TRBJ2-1	few	CASSQDRGYGNEQFF	TGTGCCAGCAGCCAAGACAGGGGGTACGGCAATGAGCAGTTCTTC
.	TRBV2	TRBJ2-5	many	CASRGSGGRETQYF	TGTGCCAGCAGGGGGTCCGGGGGCCGAGAGACCCAGTACTTC
.	TRBV4-1	TRBJ2-2	few	CASSQVPAGGELFF	TGCGCCAGCAGCCAAGTTCCTGCGGGCGGGGAGCTGTTTTTT
TRBD1	TRBV5-1	TRBJ1-3	.	CASSGGTGGLGNTIYF	TGCGCCAGCAGCGGGGGGACAGGGGGCCTTGGAAACACCATATATTTT
.	TRBV5-1	TRBJ2-5	medium-sized	CASRSASSTTETQYF	TGCGCCAGCAGGTCAGCCTCATCTACCACGGAGACCCAGTACTTC
.	TRBV12-3/TRBV12-4	TRBJ2-3	many	CASVDRTDTQYF	TGTGCCAGCGTGGACAGAACAGATACGCAGTATTTT
.	TRBV13	TRBJ1-1	.	CASSGLVRGGGTEAFF	TGTGCCAGCAGCGGCCTGGTGAGGGGCGGGGGCACTGAAGCTTTCTTT
TRBD1	TRBV29-1	TRBJ1-1	many	CSASNRDSGDEAFF	TGCAGCGCCTCGAACCGGGACAGTGGGGATGAAGCTTTCTTT
.	TRBV2	TRBJ2-2	large	CASSTRALLSAGELFF	TGTGCCAGCAGTACCCGGGCCCTACTTAGCGCCGGGGAGCTGTTTTTT
TRBD1	TRBV4-3	TRBJ1-2	many	CASSQDYGQGDSSYTF	TGCGCCAGCAGCCAAGATTATGGACAGGGGGATAGCAGCTACACCTTC
TRBD1	TRBV30	TRBJ2-2	many	CAWSADRGNTGELFF	TGTGCCTGGAGTGCGGACAGGGGGAACACCGGGGAGCTGTTTTTT
.	TRBV7-9	TRBJ1-4	many	CASSLGAGEKLFF	TGTGCCAGCAGCTTAGGTGCAGGCGAAAAACTGTTTTTT
.	TRBV11-2	TRBJ1-4	many	CASSLSSLNNQLFF	TGTGCCAGCAGCTTATCGAGTTTGAACAACCAACTGTTTTTT